Below are 28 T cell receptor beta chains sequenced from a single sample in a study of blood T cell repertoires in COVID-19. Libraries were prepared by immunoSEQ multiplex PCR; TCRdb keeps only in-frame clonotypes and omits some of them. This table has 250,000 to 300,000 clones, around 81% appearing once. The source material was peripheral blood. These receptors came from a woman in her fifties or sixties with active or convalescent COVID-19.

This chain connects TRBV18 to TRBJ2-5; TRBD1 is a possible D gene (6 bases). In germline, CDR1 is KGHSH, CDR2 LQKENI. Trimming removed 5 bases from V and 3 bases from J, with 13 bases in between. This CDR3 region has 14 residues. CDR3 DNA: TGTGCCAGCTCAGTACGTTCAGGGGAAGAGACCCAGTACTTC. Its translation: CASSVRSGEETQYF.

The rearrangement uses TRBV5-4 and TRBJ1-4; D remains ambiguous. The V gene's germline CDR1 is SGHNT and CDR2 YYREEE (reference sequence). The CDR3 is made up of 15 amino acids. Trimming stripped 4 bases from V and 3 bases from J, with 13 bases between. This CDR3 is CASSITPWPNEKLFF. In DNA form, the CDR3 reads TGTGCCAGCAGCATTACACCCTGGCCTAATGAAAAACTGTTTTTT.

In DNA, the CDR3 is TGTGCCAGCAGCTTCAGGACAGGTAGCGGGGTGCCTCTAGAGACCCAGTACTTC. It encodes CASSFRTGSGVPLETQYF. The chain is built from TRBV7-2 and TRBJ2-5, with D possibly being TRBD2 (8 bases). V was clipped by 3 bases and J by 4 bases, with 24 bases between them. CDR1 is SGHTA and CDR2 is FQGNSA in the germline V gene. CDR3 length equals 18 residues.

The chain couples TRBV4-3 to TRBJ1-1; 7 bases align to TRBD1. Germline trimming cut 1 base from V and 6 bases from J; bases unmatched to any gene: 8. From germline, CDR1 is LGHNA and CDR2 YSLEER. This CDR3 is built from 15 residues. The CDR3 DNA sequence: TGCGCCAGCAGCCAAGCCCTTACAGGGGTGGCTGAAGCTTTCTTT. It encodes CASSQALTGVAEAFF.

The chain joins TRBV6-1 to TRBJ2-3; a possible D gene is TRBD1 (5 bases). The CDR3 has 16 residues. V was trimmed by 0 bases and J by 6 bases, leaving 16 bases between them. Germline V CDR1 and CDR2: MNHNS, SASEGT. CDR3 amino acids: CASSEAGSRVTDTQYF. CDR3 nucleotide sequence: TGTGCCAGCAGTGAAGCGGGTAGCAGGGTTACGGATACGCAGTATTTT.

This chain connects TRBV19 to TRBJ1-1, with 8 bases matching TRBD1. This CDR3 is 14 amino acids long. Trimming cost V 5 bases and J 8 bases; bases outside gene matches: 10. The germline V gene encodes CDR1 LNHDA and CDR2 SQIVND (reference sequence). This CDR3 reads CASSVWEGDREAFF. The CDR3 DNA follows: TGTGCCAGTAGTGTATGGGAGGGGGACAGGGAAGCTTTCTTT.

This rearrangement joins TRBV7-2 to TRBJ2-1, with TRBD1 as a possible D gene (5 bases). Germline lookup yields CDR1 SGHTA and CDR2 FQGNSA. Trimming pared 3 bases from V and 4 bases from J, leaving 13 bases between. This CDR3 region has 15 residues. CDR3 sequence: CASSFGARRYNEQFF. For the CDR3, the DNA is TGTGCCAGCAGCTTTGGGGCCCGCCGGTACAATGAGCAGTTCTTC.

The genes are TRBV5-1 and TRBJ2-3; no firm D call. Trimming removed 0 bases from V and 6 bases from J, with 5 bases in between. The CDR3 runs to 12 residues. Germline CDR1 and CDR2: SGHRS and YFSETQ. CDR3 DNA sequence: TGCGCCAGCAGCTTGGAAAGCGATACGCAGTATTTT. This translates into CASSLESDTQYF.

This clone showed up just once. This chain uses TRBV19 with TRBJ1-1; the D gene is possibly TRBD1 (6 bases). The germline CDR1 and CDR2 sequences are LNHDA and SQIVND (reference sequence). Trimming removed 8 bases from V and 6 bases from J, with 10 bases in between. This CDR3 has 11 amino acids. Here the CDR3 reads CASRWGPEAFF. CDR3 nucleotide sequence: TGTGCCAGTCGATGGGGGCCTGAAGCTTTCTTT.

V usage is TRBV5-1 and J usage is TRBJ2-2, with a possible D match to TRBD2 (6 bases). The V gene's germline CDR1 is SGHRS and CDR2 YFSETQ. The CDR3 loop spans 14 amino acids. Deletions cut 6 bases from V and 6 bases from J, with 15 bases between. CDR3 residues: CASIGGELPGELFF. In DNA form, the CDR3 reads TGCGCCAGCATCGGGGGAGAACTTCCCGGGGAGCTGTTTTTT.

The sample holds a few counts of this clone. The J gene is TRBJ1-6, the V gene TRBV12-5; 7 nucleotides match TRBD1. V trimming: 0 bases; J trimming: 7 bases; junction bases outside the gene matches: 12. CDR1 and CDR2 (germline): LGHNT, FRNRAP. This CDR3 spans 18 amino acids. In DNA, the CDR3 is TGTGCTAGTGGTTTGGTCCTAATTCCGGGACAGAAGAATTCACCCCTCCACTTT. Its translation: CASGLVLIPGQKNSPLHF.

This sequence joins TRBV6-2 or TRBV6-3 and TRBJ1-5; TRBD1 is a possible D gene (6 bases). Germline V gene data show CDR1 as MNHEY and CDR2 as SVGEGT. V lost 4 bases and J 0 bases, leaving 19 bases between the germline ends. CDR3 length: 18 amino acids. Here the CDR3 DNA reads TGTGCCAGCAGTTCCCCTAAGGGGGGGGTCCTTAGCAATCAGCCCCAGCATTTT. Protein sequence: CASSSPKGGVLSNQPQHF.

V usage is TRBV6-5 and J usage is TRBJ2-1; D may be TRBD1 (5 bases). V was shortened by 5 bases and J by 9 bases, with 17 bases between the two germline ends. The germline V gene has CDR1 MNHEY and CDR2 SVGAGI. The CDR3 is made up of 14 amino acids. The CDR3 nucleotides are TGTGCCAGCAGTCCAGGGTTGGGATTTTTTGAGCAGTTCTTC. It codes for CASSPGLGFFEQFF.

The rearrangement links TRBV10-1 to TRBJ1-1; perhaps TRBD1 as D (5 bases). Germline V gene lookup returns CDR1 WNHNN and CDR2 SYGVQD (reference sequence). V lost 1 base to trimming and J lost 5 bases, with 8 bases between them. The CDR3 spans 13 residues. CDR3 bases: TGCGCCAGCAGTGAGTTGCGGGGGACTGAAGCTTTCTTT. Translated, it gives CASSELRGTEAFF.

The genes are TRBV7-2 and TRBJ2-3; D is ambiguous. CDR1 and CDR2 (germline): SGHTA, FQGNSA. Trimming shortened V by 2 bases and J by 4 bases, and 10 bases separated the two germline ends. This CDR3 spans 14 amino acids. CDR3 in amino acids: CASSLNEAADTQYF. CDR3 DNA sequence: TGTGCCAGCAGCTTAAACGAGGCGGCAGATACGCAGTATTTT.

The CDR3 protein is CASGLRQGGTEAFF. The DNA for the CDR3 is TGTGCTAGTGGTTTGAGGCAGGGCGGCACTGAAGCTTTCTTT. V and J are TRBV12-5 and TRBJ1-1; weak D call: TRBD1 (5 bases). Germline CDR1 is LGHNT and CDR2 is FRNRAP. Trimming shortened V by 2 bases and J by 4 bases, and 11 bases separated the two germline ends. This CDR3 is 14 amino acids long.

The gene calls are TRBV3-1 (or the pseudogene TRBV3-2) and TRBJ2-5; D gene ambiguous. Germline CDR1 LGHDT, CDR2 YNNKEL (reference sequence). The CDR3 spans 13 residues. V was clipped by 1 base and J by 5 bases, with 8 bases between them. CDR3: CASSQGEVETQYF. In DNA, the CDR3 is TGTGCCAGCAGCCAAGGCGAGGTGGAGACCCAGTACTTC.

The CDR3 coding sequence is TGCGCCAGCAGACTTACAGCGGGGTCGAACACCGGGGAGCTGTTTTTT. Translation gives CASRLTAGSNTGELFF. This chain joins TRBV10-2 and TRBJ2-2; 7 nucleotides line up with TRBD2. The V gene's germline CDR1 is WSHSY and CDR2 SAAADI. J lost 0 bases, V lost 6 bases, and 7 bases had no gene match. This CDR3 has 16 residues.

The chain is built from TRBV3-1 (or the pseudogene TRBV3-2) and TRBJ2-3; 8 positions match TRBD2. The CDR3 contains 19 residues. J was trimmed by 1 base and V by 1 base; bases with no gene match: 13. Germline V lookup: CDR1 LGHDT, CDR2 YNNKEL (reference sequence). CDR3 residues: CASSQAYSGVRSGTDTQYF. The CDR3 coding sequence is TGTGCCAGCAGCCAAGCTTATAGCGGGGTACGGTCCGGCACAGATACGCAGTATTTT.

V gene TRBV25-1 combines with J gene TRBJ1-2; TRBD1 aligns across 7 bases. V lost 2 bases to trimming and J lost 3 bases; unmatched junction nucleotides: 9. Germline CDR1 MGHDK, CDR2 SYGVNS. The CDR3 totals 16 residues. The CDR3 region is CASSELGQVKDYGYTF. CDR3 nucleotide sequence: TGTGCCAGCAGTGAACTAGGACAGGTGAAAGACTATGGCTACACCTTC.

V is TRBV7-7 and J is TRBJ2-6; 9 bases are a match to TRBD1. Germline V gives CDR1 SSHAT, CDR2 FNYEAQ (reference sequence). The trim removed 5 bases at V and 2 bases at J, leaving 7 bases unmatched. The CDR3 spans 17 residues. The CDR3 sequence: CASSTGTGSTGANVLTF. CDR3 DNA: TGTGCCAGCAGCACCGGGACAGGGAGTACTGGGGCCAACGTCCTGACTTTC.

This sequence joins TRBV9 and TRBJ2-1, with a tentative D call TRBD2 (6 bases). This CDR3 comprises 17 residues. V was trimmed by 0 bases and J by 4 bases, leaving 17 bases between them. Germline V gene lookup returns CDR1 SGDLS and CDR2 YYNGEE. The DNA for the CDR3 is TGTGCCAGCAGCGTAGCTATGATAGGGACTCAATACAATGAGCAGTTCTTC. Encoded protein: CASSVAMIGTQYNEQFF.

CDR3 in amino acids: CASSSAGTGSYEQYF. CDR3 bases: TGTGCCAGCAGCAGTGCCGGGACAGGGTCCTACGAGCAGTACTTC. The chain recombines TRBV5-4 with TRBJ2-7; 9 bases are shared with TRBD1. The CDR3 loop spans 15 amino acids. The germline V gene encodes CDR1 SGHNT and CDR2 YYREEE (reference sequence). The junction had 6 bases not matched to a gene; V was cut back by 4 bases and J by 1 base.

J is TRBJ2-5 and V is TRBV7-6; 8 nucleotides agree with TRBD2. Per germline, CDR1 SGHVS and CDR2 FNYEAQ. The CDR3 is 17 amino acids. V was clipped by 1 base and J by 6 bases; unmatched bases: 13. The CDR3 nucleotides are TGTGCCAGCAGCTTAGTGAGAGGGACTAGAGGGATAAAGACCCAGTACTTC. Translated, it gives CASSLVRGTRGIKTQYF.

This chain joins TRBV11-2 and TRBJ1-4; D remains ambiguous. The CDR3 runs to 18 residues. Trimming left V 1 base short and J 0 bases short, with 15 bases between. Germline V gives CDR1 SGHAT, CDR2 FQNNGV. CDR3 amino acids: CASSLVSGPATTNEKLFF. The CDR3 region has the DNA TGTGCCAGCAGCTTAGTGAGTGGGCCGGCCACAACTAATGAAAAACTGTTTTTT.

The chain carries TRBV3-1 (or the pseudogene TRBV3-2) and TRBJ1-2, with 12 bases matching TRBD1. There are 17 residues in the CDR3. From germline, CDR1 is LGHDT and CDR2 YNNKEL (reference sequence). Trimming took 3 bases from V and 6 from J; bases not matched to a gene: 11. CDR3 protein: CASSQGSGGQGANGYTF. Here the CDR3 DNA reads TGTGCCAGCAGCCAGGGGAGTGGGGGACAGGGGGCGAATGGCTACACCTTC.

The rearrangement joins TRBV19 to TRBJ1-1, with a weak D call TRBD1 (6 bases). This CDR3 spans 15 amino acids. V lost 3 bases and J lost 5, with 16 bases in between. Looked up from germline, CDR1 is LNHDA and CDR2 is SQIVND (reference sequence). CDR3 nucleotide sequence: TGTGCCAGTAGTATGATAACAGGGTTTCGGACTGAAGCTTTCTTT. The encoded protein is CASSMITGFRTEAFF.

This chain's CDR3 is CASRRDRLNQPQHF. CDR3 coding DNA: TGTGCCAGCCGCCGGGACAGACTCAATCAGCCCCAGCATTTT. The chain couples TRBV19 to TRBJ1-5, with 7 positions matching TRBD1. CDR3 length: 14 amino acids. Trimming took 9 bases from V and 3 from J; bases not matched to a gene: 8. Germline assignment: CDR1 LNHDA and CDR2 SQIVND (reference sequence).